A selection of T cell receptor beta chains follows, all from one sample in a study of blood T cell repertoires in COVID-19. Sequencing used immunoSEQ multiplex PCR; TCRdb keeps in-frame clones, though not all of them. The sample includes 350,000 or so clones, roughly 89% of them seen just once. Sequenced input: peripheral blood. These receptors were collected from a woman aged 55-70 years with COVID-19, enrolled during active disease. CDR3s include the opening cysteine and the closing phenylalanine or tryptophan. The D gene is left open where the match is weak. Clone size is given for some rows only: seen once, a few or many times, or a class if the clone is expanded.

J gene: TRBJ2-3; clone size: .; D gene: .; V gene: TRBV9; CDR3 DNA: TGTGCCAGCAGCGTAGCCGGGGAAGGCGCAGATACGCAGTATTTT; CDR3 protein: CASSVAGEGADTQYF
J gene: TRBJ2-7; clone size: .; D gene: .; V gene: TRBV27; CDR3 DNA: TGTGCCAGCAGTTTCCTTGGACAGAGCTCCTACGAGCAGTACTTC; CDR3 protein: CASSFLGQSSYEQYF
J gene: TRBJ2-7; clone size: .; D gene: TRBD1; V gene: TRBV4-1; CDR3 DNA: TGCGCCAGCAGCCGGGACAGTTACGAGCAGTACTTC; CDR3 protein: CASSRDSYEQYF
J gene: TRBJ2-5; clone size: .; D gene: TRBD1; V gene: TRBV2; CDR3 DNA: TGTGCCAGCAAAGATAGACAGGGTGCCCAGTACTTC; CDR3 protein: CASKDRQGAQYF
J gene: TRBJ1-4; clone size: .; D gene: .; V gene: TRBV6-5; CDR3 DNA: TGTGCCAGCAGGGATGCAGGATCAACTAATGAAAAACTGTTTTTT; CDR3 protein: CASRDAGSTNEKLFF
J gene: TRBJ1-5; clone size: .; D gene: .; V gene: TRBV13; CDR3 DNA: TGTGCCAGCAGTCTTCGAGCGGGATTCAATCAGCCCCAGCATTTT; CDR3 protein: CASSLRAGFNQPQHF
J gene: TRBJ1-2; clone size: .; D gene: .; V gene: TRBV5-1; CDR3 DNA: TGCGCCAGCAGCTTGGGCGGCCGGGGCTATGGCTACACCTTC; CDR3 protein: CASSLGGRGYGYTF
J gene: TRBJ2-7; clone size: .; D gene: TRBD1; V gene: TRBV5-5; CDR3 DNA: TGTGCCAGCAGCTTGATTGCAGGGGGCTACGAGCAGTACTTC; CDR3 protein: CASSLIAGGYEQYF
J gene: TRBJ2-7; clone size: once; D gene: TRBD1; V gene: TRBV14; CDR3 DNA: TGTGCCAGCAGCCATCCCGGGACAGGAACCTACGAGCAGTACTTC; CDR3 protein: CASSHPGTGTYEQYF
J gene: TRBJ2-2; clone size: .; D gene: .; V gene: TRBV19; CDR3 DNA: TGTGCCAGTAGTATAGATGCCGGGGCCGGGGAGCTGTTTTTT; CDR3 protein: CASSIDAGAGELFF
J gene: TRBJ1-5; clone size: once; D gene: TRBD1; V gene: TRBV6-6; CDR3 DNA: TGTGCCACGCAGACAGGGACGACTCAGCCCCAGCATTTT; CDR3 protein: CATQTGTTQPQHF
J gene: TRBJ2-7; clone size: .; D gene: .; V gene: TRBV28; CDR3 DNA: TGTGCCAGCAGTTTCCCGAGGGGGGGCTACGAGCAGTACTTC; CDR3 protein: CASSFPRGGYEQYF